The 3 T cell receptor beta chains given below trace back to one sample, sequenced in a study of Tregs in tolerant kidney transplant recipients. The table came from immunoSEQ multiplex PCR; TCRdb's copy has only in-frame clones and leaves some out. The sample records 62,000 or so clones, roughly 98% being singletons. The sample consisted of Tregs from blood, taken before the transplant. All receptors derive from a human donor who received a combined kidney and bone marrow transplant.

Here the CDR3 DNA reads TGTGCCAGCAGCTTAAAGGGGATCTCTGAAGCTTTCTTT. It is translated as CASSLKGISEAFF. This chain joins TRBV7-3 and TRBJ1-1; a weak D match, TRBD1 (5 bases). The CDR3 loop spans 13 amino acids. The V and J ends lost 1 base and 6 bases respectively, with 9 bases between them. Germline V gene data show CDR1 as SGHTA and CDR2 as FQGTGA.

This chain uses TRBV19 with TRBJ2-7; 11 nucleotides align to TRBD1. Germline loops: CDR1 LNHDA, CDR2 SQIVND (reference sequence). CDR3 length equals 17 residues. J gave up 3 bases and V 7 bases, and 14 bases lay outside the gene matches. The chain's CDR3 is CASTEEGLGTGGYEQYF. The CDR3 DNA follows: TGTGCCAGTACCGAGGAGGGATTAGGGACAGGGGGCTACGAGCAGTACTTC.

This clone was seen a few times. The genes are TRBV6-1 and TRBJ2-2, with a possible D match to TRBD1 (6 bases). The germline V gene has CDR1 MNHNS and CDR2 SASEGT. CDR3 length equals 14 residues. Trimming left V 7 bases short and J 0 bases short, with 9 bases between. In DNA, the CDR3 is TGTGCCAGCACCCGGACAGCGAACACCGGGGAGCTGTTTTTT. As protein: CASTRTANTGELFF.